Listed below are T cell receptor beta chains from one sample, sequenced in a study of control samples from healthy donors and cancer patients. The repertoire was sequenced with immunoSEQ multiplex PCR; TCRdb's copy has only in-frame clones and lacks some. The table lists roughly 130,000 clones, roughly 89% of them singletons. The sequencing input was blood. These receptors all come from a man aged 30-40 years in good health. The CDR3 runs from the conserved cysteine through the conserved F or W. Each record gives: V gene, D gene, J gene, clone size, CDR3 protein, CDR3 DNA. A D gene is named only where the DNA matches it firmly. Clone sizes are given selectively: once, few, many, or a class where the clone is expanded.

V gene: TRBV7-9; D gene: TRBD1; J gene: TRBJ1-1; clone size: NA; CDR3 protein: CASSPQGRPEAFF; CDR3 DNA: TGTGCCAGCAGCCCACAGGGGCGACCTGAAGCTTTCTTT
V gene: TRBV11-2; D gene: NA; J gene: TRBJ1-2; clone size: NA; CDR3 protein: CASSLDQGRQGGGYTF; CDR3 DNA: TGTGCCAGCAGCTTAGATCAGGGGAGGCAGGGCGGCGGCTACACCTTC
V gene: TRBV2; D gene: TRBD1; J gene: TRBJ1-1; clone size: NA; CDR3 protein: CASSRDRGCIF; CDR3 DNA: TGTGCCAGCTCCCGGGACAGGGGATGTATCTTT
V gene: TRBV11-2; D gene: TRBD2; J gene: TRBJ2-1; clone size: NA; CDR3 protein: CASGRRTSGVSYNEQFF; CDR3 DNA: TGTGCCAGCGGGCGACGGACTAGCGGGGTTTCCTACAATGAGCAGTTCTTC
V gene: TRBV20-1; D gene: NA; J gene: TRBJ1-1; clone size: NA; CDR3 protein: CRGTRRAEAFF; CDR3 DNA: TGCAGAGGTACAAGAAGGGCTGAAGCTTTCTTT
V gene: TRBV9; D gene: NA; J gene: TRBJ1-2; clone size: NA; CDR3 protein: CASSVEDSLGYGYTF; CDR3 DNA: TGTGCCAGCAGCGTGGAGGACAGTCTAGGCTATGGCTACACCTTC
V gene: TRBV7-6; D gene: TRBD1; J gene: TRBJ1-2; clone size: NA; CDR3 protein: CASSTGQNYGYTF; CDR3 DNA: TGTGCCAGCAGCACGGGACAGAACTATGGCTACACCTTC
V gene: TRBV5-6; D gene: NA; J gene: TRBJ1-2; clone size: NA; CDR3 protein: CASRVGLSGYTF; CDR3 DNA: TGTGCCAGCAGGGTCGGACTGAGTGGCTACACCTTC
V gene: TRBV18; D gene: NA; J gene: TRBJ1-1; clone size: NA; CDR3 protein: CASSPYKGDVNTEAFF; CDR3 DNA: TGTGCCAGCTCACCTTACAAGGGGGATGTGAACACTGAAGCTTTCTTT
V gene: TRBV3-1/TRBV3-2; D gene: TRBD1; J gene: TRBJ2-5; clone size: once; CDR3 protein: CASSFKVPGQLYQETQYF; CDR3 DNA: TGTGCCAGCAGCTTTAAAGTGCCGGGACAGCTGTACCAAGAGACCCAGTACTTC
V gene: TRBV5-4; D gene: NA; J gene: TRBJ2-3; clone size: NA; CDR3 protein: CASSLGPGSRNTDTQYF; CDR3 DNA: TGTGCCAGCAGCTTGGGTCCCGGTTCGCGGAACACAGATACGCAGTATTTT
V gene: TRBV28; D gene: TRBD1; J gene: TRBJ2-5; clone size: NA; CDR3 protein: CASTDRVVETQYF; CDR3 DNA: TGTGCCAGCACAGACAGGGTAGTGGAGACCCAGTACTTC
V gene: TRBV10-2; D gene: NA; J gene: TRBJ1-1; clone size: NA; CDR3 protein: CASSETLGPEAFF; CDR3 DNA: TGCGCCAGCAGTGAAACCCTGGGGCCTGAAGCTTTCTTT
V gene: TRBV2; D gene: TRBD1; J gene: TRBJ1-5; clone size: few; CDR3 protein: CASNSGTVDQPQHF; CDR3 DNA: TGTGCCAGCAATTCTGGGACAGTTGATCAGCCCCAGCATTTT
V gene: TRBV7-2; D gene: TRBD2; J gene: TRBJ2-7; clone size: NA; CDR3 protein: CASRSKGLAVYEQYF; CDR3 DNA: TGTGCCAGCAGATCTAAAGGGCTAGCGGTCTACGAGCAGTACTTC
V gene: TRBV5-1; D gene: NA; J gene: TRBJ2-1; clone size: NA; CDR3 protein: CASSWRVGNDEQFF; CDR3 DNA: TGCGCCAGCAGCTGGCGGGTGGGGAACGATGAGCAGTTCTTC